This record covers a single T cell receptor (beta chain). This sample stems from a study of Ad26.COV2.S vaccination and SARS-CoV-2 variants. This CDR3 is 14 amino acids long. Trimming pared 0 bases from V and 1 base from J, leaving 1 base between. Germline CDR1 reads LGHNT; CDR2 reads FRNRAP. The treatment: about 20 received Ad26.COV2.S at low or high dose, single or two shots; roughly five received placebo; per-sample allocation not given. All samples were drawn on day 63, counting from the first vaccine or placebo injection. The table came from immunoSEQ multiplex PCR; TCRdb's copy has only in-frame clones and leaves some out. The table has hundreds of thousands of clones, about 89% seen once.

V gene TRBV12-5 combines with J gene TRBJ2-6, with D unresolved. This sequence was found in a person between 18 and 65 years old who received the Ad26.COV2.S COVID-19 vaccine or a placebo. This specimen was peripheral blood, taken in a trial of Ad26.COV2.S vaccine versus placebo. This CDR3 reads CASGLVSGANVLTF. CDR3 DNA: TGTGCTAGTGGTTTGGTTTCTGGGGCCAACGTCCTGACTTTC.